The source of this T cell receptor beta chain is a study of neoadjuvant anti-PD-1 for oral cavity cancer. The overall study: Nivolumab at 3 mg/kg was mostly given biweekly, three to four doses, pre-surgery. Patients without progression got a fourth dose around day 43.

Time point indicated: after neoadjuvant nivolumab, at surgical resection. Patients had newly diagnosed, untreated stage II-IVA oral cavity squamous cell carcinoma. V lost 3 bases and J lost 1, with 16 bases in between. CDR3 length: 17 amino acids. Germline loops: CDR1 SGHVS, CDR2 FQNEAQ. General observations from the study: Expansion of preexisting intratumoral clones was suggested to aid response.

As concerns this clone: Its antigen is not known.

TCRdb keeps only in-frame clones here, not all; method: immunoSEQ multiplex PCR. Of about 37,000 clones in the sample, more than 35% were seen once. The sequence came from a person between 40 and 85 years old with oral cavity squamous cell carcinoma. The chain couples TRBV7-8 to TRBJ1-5; no clear D. Here the sequenced sample was tumor tissue, taken after nivolumab (anti-PD-1) treatment. The CDR3: CASSFTGGKASNQPQHF. The CDR3 bases are TGTGCCAGCAGCTTCACGGGAGGGAAAGCGAGCAATCAGCCCCAGCATTTT.